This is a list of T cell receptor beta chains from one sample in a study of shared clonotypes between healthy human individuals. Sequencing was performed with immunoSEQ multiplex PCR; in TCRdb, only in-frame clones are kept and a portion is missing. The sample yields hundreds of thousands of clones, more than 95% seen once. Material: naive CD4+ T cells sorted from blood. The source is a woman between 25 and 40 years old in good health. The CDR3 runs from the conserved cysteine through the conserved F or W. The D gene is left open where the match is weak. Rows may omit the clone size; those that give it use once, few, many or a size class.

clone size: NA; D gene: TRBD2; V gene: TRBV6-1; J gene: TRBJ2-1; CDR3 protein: CASRPSGSGRNEQFF; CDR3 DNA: TGTGCCAGCAGACCGAGCGGGAGTGGTAGGAATGAGCAGTTCTTC
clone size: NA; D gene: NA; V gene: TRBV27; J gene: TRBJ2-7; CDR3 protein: CASSLKDSYVKYF; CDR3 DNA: TGTGCCAGCAGTTTGAAGGACTCCTATGTGAAGTACTTC
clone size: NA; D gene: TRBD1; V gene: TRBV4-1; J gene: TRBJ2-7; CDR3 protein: CASSQNRGFNYEQYF; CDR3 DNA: TGCGCCAGCAGCCAGAACAGGGGATTCAACTACGAGCAGTACTTC
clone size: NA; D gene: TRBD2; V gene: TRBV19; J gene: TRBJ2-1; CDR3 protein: CASSPWLAGATQFF; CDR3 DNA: TGTGCCAGTAGTCCCTGGCTAGCGGGAGCTACGCAGTTCTTC
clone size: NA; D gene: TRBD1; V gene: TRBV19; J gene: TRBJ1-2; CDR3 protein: CASSLDRGNYGYTF; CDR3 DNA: TGTGCCAGTAGTTTGGACAGGGGAAACTATGGCTACACCTTC
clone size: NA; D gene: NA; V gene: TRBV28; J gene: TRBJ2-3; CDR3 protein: CASSFSYGADTQYF; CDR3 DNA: TGTGCCAGCAGTTTCTCTTACGGCGCAGATACGCAGTATTTT
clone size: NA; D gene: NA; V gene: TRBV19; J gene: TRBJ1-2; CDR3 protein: CASWGGTAYGYTF; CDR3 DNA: TGTGCCAGCTGGGGCGGGACGGCGTATGGCTACACCTTC
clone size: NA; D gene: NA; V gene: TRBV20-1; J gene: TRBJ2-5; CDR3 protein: CSADDPPQYF; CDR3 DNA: TGCAGTGCAGACGATCCGCCGCAGTACTTC
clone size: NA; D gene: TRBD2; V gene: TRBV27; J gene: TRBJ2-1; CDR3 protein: CASSPRGTSGNEQFF; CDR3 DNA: TGTGCCAGCAGTCCCCGTGGGACTAGCGGGAATGAGCAGTTCTTC
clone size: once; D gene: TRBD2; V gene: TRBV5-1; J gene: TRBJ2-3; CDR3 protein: CASSFGAGGGDTQYF; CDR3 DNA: TGCGCCAGCAGCTTTGGAGCGGGAGGAGGAGATACGCAGTATTTT
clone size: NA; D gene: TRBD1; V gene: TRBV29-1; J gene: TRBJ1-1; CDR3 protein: CSAGTGVVTEAFF; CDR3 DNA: TGCAGCGCTGGGACAGGGGTTGTCACTGAAGCTTTCTTT
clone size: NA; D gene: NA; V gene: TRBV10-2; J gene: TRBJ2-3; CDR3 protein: CASSDESSTDTQYF; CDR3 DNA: TGCGCCAGCAGTGACGAATCTAGCACAGATACGCAGTATTTT
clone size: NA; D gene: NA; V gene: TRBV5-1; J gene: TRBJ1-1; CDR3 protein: CASSYGDYGNTEAFF; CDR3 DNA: TGCGCCAGCAGCTATGGGGACTACGGGAACACTGAAGCTTTCTTT
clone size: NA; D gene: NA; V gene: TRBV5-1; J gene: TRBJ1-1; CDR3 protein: CASSPLVSRTEAFF; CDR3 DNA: TGCGCCAGCAGCCCTTTGGTCAGTAGGACTGAAGCTTTCTTT
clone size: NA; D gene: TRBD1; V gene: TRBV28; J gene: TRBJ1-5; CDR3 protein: CASSALDRVNQPQHF; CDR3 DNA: TGTGCCAGCAGCGCACTGGACAGGGTGAATCAGCCCCAGCATTTT
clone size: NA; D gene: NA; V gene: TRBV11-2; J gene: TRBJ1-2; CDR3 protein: CASSLDFLPVDGGYTF; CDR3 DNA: TGTGCCAGCAGCTTAGATTTCCTACCCGTAGACGGTGGCTACACCTTC
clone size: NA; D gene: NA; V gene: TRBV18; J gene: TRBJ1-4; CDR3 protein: CASSPGARNGLRVEKLFF; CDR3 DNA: TGTGCCAGCTCACCCGGGGCAAGGAACGGTCTGCGGGTTGAAAAACTGTTTTTT
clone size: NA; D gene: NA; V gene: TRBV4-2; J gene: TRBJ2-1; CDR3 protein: CASSQDRIGSSYNEQFF; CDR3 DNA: TGTGCCAGCAGCCAAGATCGGATAGGGAGCTCCTACAATGAGCAGTTCTTC